This TCR beta chain was identified in a study of early T cells in non-severe SARS-CoV-2 infection. A single record per CDR3 protein comes from TCRdb applying MiXCR to the 5' RACE reads. The sample yields some 87,000 distinct CDR3 sequences, roughly an eighth seen once. As to this clonotype: A much larger clone lies one base from this, so it may be a read error.

The germline gives CDR1 MNHEY, CDR2 SVGEGT. The CDR3 spans 15 residues. The J segment lost 5 bases and the V segment lost 7 bases, leaving 12 bases of the junction unmatched. Sequencing was carried out using whole blood. The receptor comes from an adult who was a healthcare worker with PCR-confirmed SARS-CoV-2 infection or an uninfected control (not recorded which). V gene TRBV6-2 or TRBV6-3 combines with J gene TRBJ2-5, with TRBD2 matching over 8 bases. CDR3 in DNA: TGTGCCAGCACCTTTAACGGGGGGGCCGCCGAGACCCAGTACTTC. Protein product: CASTFNGGAAETQYF.